What follows are 30 T cell receptor beta chains derived from one specimen sequenced in a study of cytomegalovirus exposure and HLA in healthy donors. The PCR used 60 Vbeta and 13 Jbeta primers. Clones were sequenced by immunoSEQ multiplex PCR, and TCRdb holds only the in-frame ones, with some missing. The sample contains roughly 180,000 clones, about 80% of which appear only once. Sequenced: PBMCs. The receptors were sampled from a young woman in good health and CMV-seropositive.

This sequence joins TRBV2 and TRBJ2-7; 8 nucleotides line up with TRBD2. The length of the CDR3 is 16 residues. The V gene end was trimmed by 4 bases and the J gene end by 5 bases; junction bases not matched to a gene: 13. Germline CDR1 reads SNHLY; CDR2 reads FYNNEI. In nucleotides, the CDR3 is TGTGCCAGCAGTGTTAGCGGGGCTTCTCCCAGGGACGAGCAGTACTTC. Translation: CASSVSGASPRDEQYF.

The chain couples TRBV9 to TRBJ2-6; D is possibly TRBD1 (6 bases). Per germline, CDR1 SGDLS and CDR2 YYNGEE. Deletions cut 3 bases from V and 3 bases from J, with 10 bases between. The CDR3 runs 15 residues. In nucleotides, the CDR3 is TGTGCCAGCAGCGCCCGGACAGTTGGGGCCAACGTCCTGACTTTC. It codes for CASSARTVGANVLTF.

This sequence joins TRBV30 and TRBJ2-2, with TRBD1 identical over 8 bases. With 3 bases clipped from V and 6 bases from J, the junction kept 3 bases outside the gene matches. CDR3 length: 13 residues. CDR1 is GTSNPN, CDR2 SVGIG, per germline (reference sequence). The CDR3 DNA reads as TGTGCCTGGAGCGAGGACAGGGCCGGGGAGCTGTTTTTT. Residues: CAWSEDRAGELFF.

The gene calls are TRBV11-2 and TRBJ2-1; D is possibly TRBD1 (6 bases). Trimming cost V 5 bases and J 7 bases, with 15 bases left between them. This CDR3 region has 14 residues. The germline CDR1 and CDR2 sequences are SGHAT and FQNNGV. CDR3 region: CASSGRQASNEQFF. In DNA, the CDR3 is TGTGCCAGCAGCGGGCGACAGGCCTCAAATGAGCAGTTCTTC.

The CDR3 sequence: CASSQVSNTAYYGYTF. The DNA for the CDR3 is TGCGCCAGCAGCCAAGTATCGAACACAGCCTACTATGGCTACACCTTC. The chain couples TRBV4-3 to TRBJ1-2; D is unresolved. Per the germline V gene, CDR1 is LGHNA and CDR2 is YSLEER. The CDR3 covers 16 residues. The V and J ends lost 1 base and 3 bases respectively, with 15 bases between them.

In its sample, this clone was seen once. V gene TRBV28 combines with J gene TRBJ1-1, with 7 bases lining up with TRBD1. Germline assignment: CDR1 MDHEN and CDR2 SYDVKM. The CDR3 has 14 residues. Trimming cost V 2 bases and J 1 base; bases outside gene matches: 1. CDR3: CASSLGQENTEAFF. The CDR3 DNA is TGTGCCAGCAGTTTAGGACAGGAGAACACTGAAGCTTTCTTT.

The chain recombines TRBV5-1 with TRBJ2-3; 12 bases agree with TRBD1. Unmatched junction bases numbered 8, after V lost 4 bases and J lost 2 bases. In germline, CDR1 is SGHRS, CDR2 YFSETQ. CDR3 length: 17 residues. CDR3 residues: CASSPGTGGAPTDTQYF. CDR3 DNA sequence: TGCGCCAGCAGCCCCGGGACAGGGGGCGCCCCCACAGATACGCAGTATTTT.

The V call is TRBV10-1, the J call TRBJ2-3; D unresolved. The CDR3 contains 15 residues. Trimming removed 4 bases from V and 0 bases from J, with 11 bases in between. Looked up from germline, CDR1 is WNHNN and CDR2 is SYGVQD (reference sequence). The CDR3 here is CASSVSEASTDTQYF. The CDR3 DNA reads as TGCGCCAGCAGTGTTTCTGAAGCTAGCACAGATACGCAGTATTTT.

The chain employs TRBV27 and TRBJ1-1, with D possibly matching TRBD1 (5 bases). CDR1 MNHEY and CDR2 SMNVEV come from the germline V gene (reference sequence). The CDR3 is 14 amino acids. Trimming took 4 bases from V and 1 from J, leaving 10 bases between them. The CDR3 region is CASSWRGPNTEAFF. The CDR3 DNA sequence: TGTGCCAGCAGTTGGCGGGGACCGAACACTGAAGCTTTCTTT.

The chain has TRBV7-9 and TRBJ1-3; D possibly corresponds to TRBD1 (6 bases). Germline V CDR1 and CDR2: SEHNR, FQNEAQ (reference sequence). The CDR3 length is 15 residues. V was cut by 2 bases and J by 7 bases, with 15 bases left in between. The CDR3 DNA follows: TGTGCCAGCAGCTTACGGGAGGGGCAGGGGAACACCATATATTTT. Residues: CASSLREGQGNTIYF.

This clone was detected only once. The gene calls are TRBV6-5 and TRBJ1-5; no clear D gene. This CDR3 has 14 residues. The V end was cut by 0 bases, the J end by 4 bases, with 7 bases between. Germline V gene lookup returns CDR1 MNHEY and CDR2 SVGAGI. CDR3 bases: TGTGCCAGCAGTTACTCGGGGAGGAATCAGCCCCAGCATTTT. It encodes CASSYSGRNQPQHF.

As for this clone: The missing conserved phenylalanine or tryptophan at the end of this CDR3 makes a read error likely. The DNA is left out, because the CDR3 cannot be placed on it with certainty; the CDR3 is given as TCRdb lists it. V is TRBV21-1 and J is TRBJ2-6; TRBD2 reflects the table's D call only, with no check against the DNA. TRBV21-1 is a listed pseudogene. The CDR3 length equals 13 residues, ends included. CDR3 loop: CASSTTFRDSPLT.

V gene TRBV4-2 combines with J gene TRBJ2-3, with D possibly TRBD1 on 6 matching bases. V lost 3 bases, J lost 0 bases, and 16 bases lay in between. This CDR3 region has 17 residues. The germline gives CDR1 LGHNA, CDR2 YNFKEQ. The CDR3 nucleotides read TGTGCCAGCAGCCACGGGGTGGGGGCTGCTAGCACAGATACGCAGTATTTT. It translates to CASSHGVGAASTDTQYF.

In its sample, this clone was seen once. The chain combines TRBV6-4 with TRBJ2-5; 9 positions agree with TRBD2. J gave up 4 bases and V 4 bases, and 7 bases lay outside the gene matches. Per the germline V gene, CDR1 is MRHNA and CDR2 is SNTAGT. The CDR3 runs to 15 residues. CDR3 residues: CASSAVAGGIETQYF. The CDR3 DNA is TGTGCCAGCAGTGCCGTGGCGGGGGGGATAGAGACCCAGTACTTC.

The chain combines TRBV11-2 with TRBJ2-3; D unresolved. The CDR3 covers 15 residues. V lost 5 bases, J lost 1 base, and 13 bases lay in between. The germline CDR1 and CDR2 sequences are SGHAT and FQNNGV. The CDR3 DNA reads as TGTGCCAGCAGCCTGCAGGTGAAACGCACAGATACGCAGTATTTT. It encodes CASSLQVKRTDTQYF.

The chain uses TRBV19 and TRBJ1-5; TRBD1 matches 8 bases. The V segment lost 10 bases and the J segment 8 bases; nucleotides outside the gene matches: 16. CDR1 LNHDA and CDR2 SQIVND come from the germline V gene (reference sequence). The length of the CDR3 is 15 residues. CDR3 coding DNA: TGTGCCACCTCTATGGGGACAGGCCCCTGGGAGCCCCAGCATTTT. Its translation is CATSMGTGPWEPQHF.

The chain employs TRBV5-1 and TRBJ2-5; a weak D match, TRBD1 (5 bases). The J call may be incorrect, as the DNA end agrees better with TRBJ2-7. The length of the CDR3 is 13 residues. Germline lookup yields CDR1 SGHRS and CDR2 YFSETQ. In DNA, the CDR3 is TGCGCCAGCAGCTGGCAGGGCTATGACGAGCAGTACTTC. It encodes CASSWQGYDEQYF.

The rearrangement links TRBV2 to TRBJ2-7; D unclear. The V end was cut by 6 bases, the J end by 2 bases, with 17 bases between. CDR3 length: 15 residues. The germline CDR1 and CDR2 sequences are SNHLY and FYNNEI. The CDR3 region has the DNA TGTGCCAGCAGCGAGGTAGGAGCTCTAACCTACGAGCAGTACTTC. It specifies CASSEVGALTYEQYF.

Notes on this clone: At one end, the junction sequence differs from germline, possibly due to a read error. The CDR3 sequence: CASSLGGRGETWIF. Written as DNA, the CDR3 is TGTGCCAGCAGCTTGGGAGGGCGGGGGGAAACGTGGATCTTC. The rearrangement links TRBV7-9 to TRBJ2-1; TRBD2 matches 8 bases. The CDR3 totals 14 residues. The germline V gene has CDR1 SEHNR and CDR2 FQNEAQ (reference sequence).

This rearrangement joins TRBV19 to TRBJ2-1; 11 nucleotides line up with TRBD2. V was pared by 4 bases and J by 8 bases, with 4 bases of the junction left unmatched. The germline V gene has CDR1 LNHDA and CDR2 SQIVND (reference sequence). The CDR3 totals 14 residues. The CDR3 spells CASSSSGGADEQFF. In nucleotides, the CDR3 is TGTGCCAGTAGTAGTAGCGGGGGGGCGGATGAGCAGTTCTTC.

In its sample, this clone was seen once. The genes are TRBV5-8 and TRBJ1-5; 7 bases line up with TRBD1. The V gene's germline CDR1 is SGHTS and CDR2 YDEGEE. The trim removed 4 bases at V and 1 base at J, leaving 5 bases unmatched. This CDR3 comprises 15 residues. The CDR3 DNA is TGTGCCAGCAGCCCCGGGACAGTGAGCAATCAGCCCCAGCATTTT. Translated, it gives CASSPGTVSNQPQHF. Drawing the rest from reference TRBV5-8 and TRBJ1-5, the complete variable domain is EAGVTQSPTHLIKTRGQQATLRCSPISGHTSVYWYQQALGLGLQFLLWYDEGEERNRGNFPPRFSGRQFPNYSSELNVNALELEDSALYLCASSPGTVSNQPQHFGDGTRLSIL.

A few counts support this clone. The chain joins TRBV27 to TRBJ2-7; D is uncertain. The V gene lost 4 bases and the J gene lost 4 bases, with 5 bases spanning the gap. Germline CDR1 MNHEY, CDR2 SMNVEV (reference sequence). The CDR3 consists of 11 residues. The CDR3 is CASSSRYEQYF. Here the CDR3 DNA reads TGTGCCAGCAGTTCGAGGTACGAGCAGTACTTC.

J is TRBJ2-3 and V is TRBV5-1; 7 bases agree with TRBD1. The germline V gene has CDR1 SGHRS and CDR2 YFSETQ. The CDR3 loop spans 15 amino acids. With 9 bases clipped from V and 0 bases from J, the junction kept 10 bases outside the gene matches. CDR3 residues: CATRLQTGSTDTQYF. DNA of the CDR3: TGCGCCACCCGCCTCCAGACAGGGAGCACAGATACGCAGTATTTT.

V is TRBV2 and J is TRBJ1-5; tentatively, D is TRBD1 (6 bases). Trimming left V 5 bases short and J 3 bases short, with 14 bases between. This CDR3 has 15 residues. Germline V gene lookup returns CDR1 SNHLY and CDR2 FYNNEI. DNA of the CDR3: TGTGCCAGCAGTTGGGACATCGAGTACAATCAGCCCCAGCATTTT. It translates to CASSWDIEYNQPQHF.

J is TRBJ2-1 and V is TRBV9, with TRBD2 identical over 11 bases. CDR1 and CDR2 from the germline V gene are SGDLS and YYNGEE. CDR3 length equals 16 residues. The ends lost 0 bases at V and 6 bases at J; junction bases unmatched: 5. CDR3 in DNA: TGTGCCAGCAGCGTAGGGAGGACTAGCGGGCGCAATGAGCAGTTCTTC. It yields the protein CASSVGRTSGRNEQFF.

The chain employs TRBV12-5 and TRBJ2-5, with TRBD2 matching over 16 bases. Per germline, CDR1 LGHNT and CDR2 FRNRAP. The ends lost 2 bases at V and 2 bases at J; junction bases unmatched: 8. The CDR3 spans 19 residues. The DNA for the CDR3 is TGTGCTAGTGGTTTGCCCCTCGGGACTAGCGGGGGGGATCAAGAGACCCAGTACTTC. Protein product: CASGLPLGTSGGDQETQYF. Drawing the rest from reference TRBV12-5 and TRBJ2-5, the complete variable domain is DARVTQTPRHKVTEMGQEVTMRCQPILGHNTVFWYRQTMMQGLELLAYFRNRAPLDDSGMPKDRFSAEMPDATLATLKIQPSEPRDSAVYFCASGLPLGTSGGDQETQYFGPGTRLLVL.

The rearrangement joins TRBV18 to TRBJ2-2; D may be TRBD1 (5 bases). V was shortened by 3 bases and J by 4 bases, with 12 bases between the two germline ends. Germline loops: CDR1 KGHSH, CDR2 LQKENI. The CDR3 is 15 amino acids. CDR3 in amino acids: CASSPGRVVTGELFF. CDR3 bases: TGTGCCAGCTCACCCGGCAGGGTCGTCACCGGGGAGCTGTTTTTT. The entire variable domain, with the rest obtained from reference TRBV18 and TRBJ2-2, is as follows: NAGVMQNPRHLVRRRGQEARLRCSPMKGHSHVYWYRQLPEEGLKFMVYLQKENIIDESGMPKERFSAEFPKEGPSILRIQQVVRGDSAAYFCASSPGRVVTGELFFGEGSRLTVL.

This chain connects TRBV19 to TRBJ2-3, with 8 bases fitting TRBD2. CDR1 is LNHDA and CDR2 is SQIVND in the germline V gene (reference sequence). V was pared by 3 bases and J by 0 bases, with 5 bases of the junction left unmatched. CDR3 length: 16 residues. CDR3 in amino acids: CASSMVGLASTDTQYF. The CDR3 coding sequence is TGTGCCAGTAGTATGGTCGGACTAGCTAGCACAGATACGCAGTATTTT.

This chain uses TRBV4-1 with TRBJ2-5; 13 bases align to TRBD2. Germline V lookup: CDR1 MGHRA, CDR2 YSYEKL. The CDR3 totals 17 residues. V lost 5 bases to trimming and J lost 5 bases; unmatched junction nucleotides: 11. CDR3 bases: TGCGCCAGCAGCTCCCACCCGGGACTAGCGGGGCGGGAGACCCAGTACTTC. It is translated as CASSSHPGLAGRETQYF.

The chain joins TRBV19 to TRBJ1-1; D is ambiguous. The germline CDR1 and CDR2 sequences are LNHDA and SQIVND (reference sequence). V was cut by 3 bases and J by 4 bases, with 9 bases left in between. This CDR3 spans 13 amino acids. The CDR3 region is CASSIGRGTEAFF. CDR3 DNA: TGTGCCAGTAGTATCGGGCGGGGCACTGAAGCTTTCTTT.